The present TCR beta chain was sequenced within a study of early T cells in non-severe SARS-CoV-2 infection. TCRdb passed the 5' RACE reads through MiXCR, listing each CDR3 protein once. Here the sample spans 70,000 to 90,000 distinct CDR3 sequences, about 15% being singletons. This clonotype was detected only a few times. Trimming at V came to 6 bases and at J to 2 bases, leaving 6 bases not matched to a gene. Germline CDR1 LNHDA, CDR2 SQIVND (reference sequence). The CDR3 is 17 amino acids. The origin of this receptor is an adult who was a healthcare worker with PCR-confirmed SARS-CoV-2 infection or an uninfected control (not recorded which). Sequenced sample: whole blood. J is TRBJ2-2 and V is TRBV19, with 13 bases aligning to TRBD2. The CDR3: CASSRTSGSLNTGELFF. The CDR3 DNA reads as TGTGCCAGTAGCCGGACTAGCGGGAGCCTTAACACCGGGGAGCTGTTTTTT.